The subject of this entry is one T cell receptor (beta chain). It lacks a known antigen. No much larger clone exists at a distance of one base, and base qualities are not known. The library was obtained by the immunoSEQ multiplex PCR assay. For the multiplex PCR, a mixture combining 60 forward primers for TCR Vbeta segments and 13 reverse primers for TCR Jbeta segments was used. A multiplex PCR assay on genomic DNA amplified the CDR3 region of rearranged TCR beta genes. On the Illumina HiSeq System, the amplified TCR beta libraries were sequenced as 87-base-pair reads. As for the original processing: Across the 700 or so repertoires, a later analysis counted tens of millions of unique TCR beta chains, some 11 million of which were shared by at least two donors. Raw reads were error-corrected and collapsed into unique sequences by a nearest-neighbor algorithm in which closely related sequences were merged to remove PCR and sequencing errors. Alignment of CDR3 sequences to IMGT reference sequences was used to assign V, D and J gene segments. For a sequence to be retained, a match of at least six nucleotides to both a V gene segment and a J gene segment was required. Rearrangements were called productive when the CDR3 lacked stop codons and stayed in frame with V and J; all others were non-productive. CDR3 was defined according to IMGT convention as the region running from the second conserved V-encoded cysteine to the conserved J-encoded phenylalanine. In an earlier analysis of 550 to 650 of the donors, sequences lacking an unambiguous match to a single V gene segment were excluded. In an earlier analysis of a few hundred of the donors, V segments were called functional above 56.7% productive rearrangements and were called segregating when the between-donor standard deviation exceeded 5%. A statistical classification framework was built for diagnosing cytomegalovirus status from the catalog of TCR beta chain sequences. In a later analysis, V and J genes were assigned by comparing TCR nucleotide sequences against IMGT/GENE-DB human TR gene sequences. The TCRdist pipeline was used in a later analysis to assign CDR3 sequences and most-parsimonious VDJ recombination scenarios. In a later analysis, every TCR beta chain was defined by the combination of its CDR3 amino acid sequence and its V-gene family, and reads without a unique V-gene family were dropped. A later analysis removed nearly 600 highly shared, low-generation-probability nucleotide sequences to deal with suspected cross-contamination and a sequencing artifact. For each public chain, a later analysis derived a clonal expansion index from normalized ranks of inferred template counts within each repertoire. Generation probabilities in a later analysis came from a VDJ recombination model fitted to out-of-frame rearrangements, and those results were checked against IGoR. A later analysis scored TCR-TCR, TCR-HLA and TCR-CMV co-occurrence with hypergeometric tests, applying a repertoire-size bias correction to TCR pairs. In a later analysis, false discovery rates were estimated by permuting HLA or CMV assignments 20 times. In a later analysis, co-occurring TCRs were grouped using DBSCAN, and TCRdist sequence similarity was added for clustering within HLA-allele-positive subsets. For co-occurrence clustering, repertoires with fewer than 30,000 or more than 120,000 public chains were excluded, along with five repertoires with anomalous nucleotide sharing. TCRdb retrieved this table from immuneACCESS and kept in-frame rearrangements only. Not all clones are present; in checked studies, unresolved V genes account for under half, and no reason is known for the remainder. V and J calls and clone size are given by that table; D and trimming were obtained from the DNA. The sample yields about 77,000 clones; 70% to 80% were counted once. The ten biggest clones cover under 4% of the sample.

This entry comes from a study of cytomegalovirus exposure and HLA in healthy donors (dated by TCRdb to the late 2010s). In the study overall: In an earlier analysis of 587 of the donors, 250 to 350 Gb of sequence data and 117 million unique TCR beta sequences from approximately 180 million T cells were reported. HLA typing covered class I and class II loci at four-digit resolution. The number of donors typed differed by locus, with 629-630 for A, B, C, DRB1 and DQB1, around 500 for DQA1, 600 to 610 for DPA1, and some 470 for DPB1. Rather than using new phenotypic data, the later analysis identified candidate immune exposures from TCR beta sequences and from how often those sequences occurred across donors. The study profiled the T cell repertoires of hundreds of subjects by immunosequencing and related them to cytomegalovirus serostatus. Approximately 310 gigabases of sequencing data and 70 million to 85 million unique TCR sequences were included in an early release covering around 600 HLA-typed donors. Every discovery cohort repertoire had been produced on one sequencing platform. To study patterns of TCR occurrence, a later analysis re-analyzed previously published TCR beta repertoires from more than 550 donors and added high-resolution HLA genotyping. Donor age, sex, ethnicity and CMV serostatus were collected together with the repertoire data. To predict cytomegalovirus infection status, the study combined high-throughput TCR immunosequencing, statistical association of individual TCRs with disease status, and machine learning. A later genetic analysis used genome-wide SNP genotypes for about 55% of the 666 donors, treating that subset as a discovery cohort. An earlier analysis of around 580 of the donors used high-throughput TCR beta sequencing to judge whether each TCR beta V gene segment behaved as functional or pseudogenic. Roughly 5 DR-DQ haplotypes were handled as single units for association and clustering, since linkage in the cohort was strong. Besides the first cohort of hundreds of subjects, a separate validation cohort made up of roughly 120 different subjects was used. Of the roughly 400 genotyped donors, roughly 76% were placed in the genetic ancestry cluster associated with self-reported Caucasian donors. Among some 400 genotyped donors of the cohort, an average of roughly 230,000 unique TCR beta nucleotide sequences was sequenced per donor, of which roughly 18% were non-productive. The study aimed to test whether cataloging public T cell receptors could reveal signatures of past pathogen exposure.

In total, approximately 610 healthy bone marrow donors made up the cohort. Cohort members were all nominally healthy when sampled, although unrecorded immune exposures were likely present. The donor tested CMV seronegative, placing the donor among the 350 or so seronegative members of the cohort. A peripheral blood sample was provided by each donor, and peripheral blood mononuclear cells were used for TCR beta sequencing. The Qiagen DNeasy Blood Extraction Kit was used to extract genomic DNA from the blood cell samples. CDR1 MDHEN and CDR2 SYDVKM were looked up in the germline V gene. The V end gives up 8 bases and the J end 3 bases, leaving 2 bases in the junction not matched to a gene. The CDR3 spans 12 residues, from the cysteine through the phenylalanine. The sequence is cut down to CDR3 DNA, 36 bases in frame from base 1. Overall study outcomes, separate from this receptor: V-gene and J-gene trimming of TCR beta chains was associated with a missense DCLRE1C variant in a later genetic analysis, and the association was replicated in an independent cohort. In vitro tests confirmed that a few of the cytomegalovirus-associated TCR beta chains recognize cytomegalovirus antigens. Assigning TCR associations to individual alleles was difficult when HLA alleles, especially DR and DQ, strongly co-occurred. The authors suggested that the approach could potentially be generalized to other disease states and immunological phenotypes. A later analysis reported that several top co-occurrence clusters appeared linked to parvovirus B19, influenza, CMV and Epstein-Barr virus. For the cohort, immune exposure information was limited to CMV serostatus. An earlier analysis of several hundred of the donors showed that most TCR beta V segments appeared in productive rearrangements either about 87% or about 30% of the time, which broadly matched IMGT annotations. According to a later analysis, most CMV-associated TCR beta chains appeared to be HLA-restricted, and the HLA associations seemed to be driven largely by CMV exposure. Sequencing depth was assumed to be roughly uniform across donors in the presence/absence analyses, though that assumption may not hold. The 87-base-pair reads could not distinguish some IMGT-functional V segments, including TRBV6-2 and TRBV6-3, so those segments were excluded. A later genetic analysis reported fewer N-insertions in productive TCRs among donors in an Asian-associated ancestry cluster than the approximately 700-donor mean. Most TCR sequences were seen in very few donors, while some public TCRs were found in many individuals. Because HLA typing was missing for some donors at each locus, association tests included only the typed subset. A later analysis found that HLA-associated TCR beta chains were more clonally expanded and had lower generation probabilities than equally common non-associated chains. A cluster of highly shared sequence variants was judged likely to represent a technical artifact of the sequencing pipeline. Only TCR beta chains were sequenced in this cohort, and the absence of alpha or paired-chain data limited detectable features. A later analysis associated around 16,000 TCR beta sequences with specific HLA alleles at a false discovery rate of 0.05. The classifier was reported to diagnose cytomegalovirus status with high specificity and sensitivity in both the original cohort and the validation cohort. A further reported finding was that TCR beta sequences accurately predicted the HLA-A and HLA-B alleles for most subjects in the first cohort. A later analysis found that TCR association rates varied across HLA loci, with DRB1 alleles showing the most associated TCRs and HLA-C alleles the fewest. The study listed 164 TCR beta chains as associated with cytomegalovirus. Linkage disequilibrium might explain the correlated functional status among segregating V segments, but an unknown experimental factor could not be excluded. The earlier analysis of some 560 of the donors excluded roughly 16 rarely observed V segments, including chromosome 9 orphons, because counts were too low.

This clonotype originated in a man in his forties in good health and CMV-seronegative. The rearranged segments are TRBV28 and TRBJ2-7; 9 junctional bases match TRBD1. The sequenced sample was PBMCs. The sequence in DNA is TGTGCCAGCTGGGACAGGGTCTACGAGCAGTACTTC. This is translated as CASWDRVYEQYF.